These 12 T cell receptor beta chains came from one sample sequenced in a study of T cell changes during pregnancy in multiple sclerosis. Generated by immunoSEQ multiplex PCR, the TCRdb table keeps only in-frame clones and is missing some. Found here are around 100,000 clones, roughly 90% of them singletons; the top ten hold 1.9%. This specimen was peripheral blood, taken after pregnancy. These receptors were collected from a female donor with multiple sclerosis, enrolled in a pregnancy study.

This chain uses TRBV5-1 with TRBJ2-1; 13 bases line up with TRBD2. In germline, CDR1 is SGHRS, CDR2 YFSETQ. Trimming took 0 bases from V and 10 from J; bases not matched to a gene: 7. The CDR3 covers 16 residues. The CDR3 spells CASSLEGLAGVKEQFF. The CDR3 DNA is TGCGCCAGCAGCTTGGAAGGACTAGCGGGAGTGAAAGAGCAGTTCTTC.

As DNA, the CDR3 is TGCAGCGTTGCCCACCCACCAGGACAGTTTGGTGGCTACACCTTC. Protein product: CSVAHPPGQFGGYTF. This chain uses TRBV29-1 with TRBJ1-2; the D gene is possibly TRBD1 (6 bases). CDR1 is SQVTM and CDR2 is ANQGSEA in the germline V gene. Trimming removed 4 bases from V and 7 bases from J, with 22 bases in between. The CDR3 has 15 residues.

This clone was counted a few times. The chain carries TRBV19 and TRBJ2-7, with 8 bases that match TRBD1. The CDR3 is 14 residues long. The ends lost 5 bases at V and 0 bases at J; junction bases unmatched: 3. Germline CDR1 is LNHDA and CDR2 is SQIVND (reference sequence). CDR3: CASSQGQVSYEQYF. DNA of the CDR3: TGTGCCAGTAGTCAGGGACAGGTCTCCTACGAGCAGTACTTC.

This sequence joins TRBV7-8 and TRBJ1-2; perhaps TRBD1 as D (5 bases). Germline V gives CDR1 SGHVS, CDR2 FQNEAQ. This CDR3 is 14 amino acids long. V was pared by 2 bases and J by 7 bases, with 14 bases between. In DNA, the CDR3 is TGTGCCAGCAGCTTAACTTTAATGGGGGGTGGCTACACCTTC. It codes for CASSLTLMGGGYTF.

In DNA, the CDR3 is TGTGCCAGCAGCCTCGGGGGGGGAGGGATGAATTCTGAAGCTTTCTTT. This sequence encodes CASSLGGGGMNSEAFF. The rearrangement joins TRBV9 to TRBJ1-1; D might be TRBD1 (5 bases). Trimming took 4 bases from V and 6 from J, leaving 22 bases between them. Germline V gene lookup returns CDR1 SGDLS and CDR2 YYNGEE. This CDR3 is built from 16 residues.

The chain couples TRBV9 to TRBJ2-3, with D unresolved. Germline CDR1 and CDR2: SGDLS and YYNGEE. Trimming took off 4 bases at V and 3 bases at J, with 6 bases between the two ends. The CDR3 has 12 amino acids. CDR3 residues: CASSTQTDTQYF. CDR3 nucleotide sequence: TGTGCCAGCAGCACCCAGACAGATACGCAGTATTTT.

About this clone itself: The same CDR3 is also encoded by other DNA sequences in this sample. The J gene is TRBJ1-1, the V gene TRBV9; no firm D call. V was clipped by 0 bases and J by 0 bases, with 6 bases between them. The V gene's germline CDR1 is SGDLS and CDR2 YYNGEE. There are 14 residues in the CDR3. CDR3 amino acids: CASSVAGMNTEAFF. The DNA of the CDR3 is TGTGCCAGCAGCGTAGCAGGTATGAACACTGAAGCTTTCTTT.

This clone appeared a few times. The chain has TRBV11-2 and TRBJ2-7; 9 positions match TRBD2. V dropped 1 base and J dropped 0; count of bases not matched to a gene: 10. Per germline, CDR1 SGHAT and CDR2 FQNNGV. This CDR3 comprises 18 residues. CDR3 protein: CASSLVHSASGVSYEQYF. The CDR3 DNA follows: TGTGCCAGCAGCTTAGTTCACTCCGCTAGCGGGGTCTCCTACGAGCAGTACTTC.

The chain has TRBV27 and TRBJ2-3; TRBD1 agrees at 7 bases. The CDR3 spans 14 residues. Losses at the gene ends were 6 bases for V and 6 bases for J; bases not matched to a gene: 9. Germline V gene lookup returns CDR1 MNHEY and CDR2 SMNVEV (reference sequence). Here the CDR3 DNA reads TGTGCCAGCAGGGGACAGTCGTACGGCGATACGCAGTATTTT. As protein: CASRGQSYGDTQYF.

CDR3 nucleotide sequence: TGTGCCAGCAGCTTAAGGGGGGGGAGCTCCTACGAGCAGTACTTC. It is translated as CASSLRGGSSYEQYF. The chain couples TRBV5-4 to TRBJ2-7, with D perhaps TRBD2 (7 bases). The CDR3 is made up of 15 amino acids. V was trimmed by 2 bases and J by 0 bases, leaving 12 bases between them. The germline CDR1 and CDR2 sequences are SGHNT and YYREEE (reference sequence).

V gene TRBV5-6 combines with J gene TRBJ2-4; 9 nucleotides align to TRBD1. CDR1 is SGHDT, CDR2 YYEEEE, per germline. The CDR3 sequence is 16 residues long. Trimming at V came to 2 bases and at J to 7 bases, leaving 10 bases not matched to a gene. CDR3: CASSLRTGVVDNIQYF. The CDR3 nucleotides read TGTGCCAGCAGCTTAAGGACAGGGGTGGTTGATAACATTCAGTACTTC.

The rearrangement joins TRBV6-5 to TRBJ1-6; possibly TRBD1 for D (5 bases). This CDR3 is 16 amino acids long. Trimming removed 0 bases at V and 4 bases at J, with 10 bases between. The V gene's germline CDR1 is MNHEY and CDR2 SVGAGI. In nucleotides, the CDR3 is TGTGCCAGCAGTTACTCGAAAGGGGCGTATAATTCACCCCTCCACTTT. Amino acids: CASSYSKGAYNSPLHF.